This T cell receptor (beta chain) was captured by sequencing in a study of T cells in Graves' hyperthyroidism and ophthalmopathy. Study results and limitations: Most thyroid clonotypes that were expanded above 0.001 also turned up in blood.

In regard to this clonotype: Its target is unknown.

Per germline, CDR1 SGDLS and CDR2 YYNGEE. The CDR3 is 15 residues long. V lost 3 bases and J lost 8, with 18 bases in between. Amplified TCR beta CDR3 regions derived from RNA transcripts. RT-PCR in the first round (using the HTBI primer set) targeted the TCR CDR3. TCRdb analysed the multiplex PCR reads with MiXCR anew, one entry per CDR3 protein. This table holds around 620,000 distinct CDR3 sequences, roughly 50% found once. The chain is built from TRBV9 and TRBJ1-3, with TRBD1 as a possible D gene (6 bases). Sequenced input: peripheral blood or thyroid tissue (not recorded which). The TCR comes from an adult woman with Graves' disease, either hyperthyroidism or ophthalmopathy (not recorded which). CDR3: CASSDTGQSTDTIYF. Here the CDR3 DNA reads TGTGCCAGCAGCGACACAGGACAGTCGACTGACACCATATATTTT.